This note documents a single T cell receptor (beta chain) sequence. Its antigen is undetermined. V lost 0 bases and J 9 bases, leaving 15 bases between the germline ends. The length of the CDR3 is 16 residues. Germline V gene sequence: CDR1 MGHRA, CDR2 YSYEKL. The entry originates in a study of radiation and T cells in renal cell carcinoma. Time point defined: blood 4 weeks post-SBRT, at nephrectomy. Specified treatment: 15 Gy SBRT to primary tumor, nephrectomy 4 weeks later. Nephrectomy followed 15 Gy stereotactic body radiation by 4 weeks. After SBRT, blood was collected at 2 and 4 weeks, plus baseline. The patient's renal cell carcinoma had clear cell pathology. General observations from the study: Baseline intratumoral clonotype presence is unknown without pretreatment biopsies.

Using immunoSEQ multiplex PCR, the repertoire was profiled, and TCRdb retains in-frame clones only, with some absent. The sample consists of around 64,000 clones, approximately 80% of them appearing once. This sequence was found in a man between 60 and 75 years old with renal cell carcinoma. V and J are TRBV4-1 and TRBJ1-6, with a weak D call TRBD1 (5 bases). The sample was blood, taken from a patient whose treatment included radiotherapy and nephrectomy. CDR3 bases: TGCGCCAGCAGCCAAGAATTGGACATCTCGACTTCACCCCTCCACTTT. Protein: CASSQELDISTSPLHF.